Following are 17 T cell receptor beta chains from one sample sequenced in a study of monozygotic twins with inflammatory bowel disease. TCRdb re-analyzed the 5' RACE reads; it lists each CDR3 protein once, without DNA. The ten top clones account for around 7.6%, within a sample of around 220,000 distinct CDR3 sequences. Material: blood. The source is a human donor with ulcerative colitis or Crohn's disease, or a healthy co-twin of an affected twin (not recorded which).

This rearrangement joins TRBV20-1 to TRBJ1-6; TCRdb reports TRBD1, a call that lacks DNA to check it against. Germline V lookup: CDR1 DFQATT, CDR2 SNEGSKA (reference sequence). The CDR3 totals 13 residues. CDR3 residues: CSARAQYNSPLHF.

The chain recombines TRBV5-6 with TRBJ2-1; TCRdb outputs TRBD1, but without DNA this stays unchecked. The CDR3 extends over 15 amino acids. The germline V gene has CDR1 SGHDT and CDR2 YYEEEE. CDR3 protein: CASSRETGDSNEQFF.

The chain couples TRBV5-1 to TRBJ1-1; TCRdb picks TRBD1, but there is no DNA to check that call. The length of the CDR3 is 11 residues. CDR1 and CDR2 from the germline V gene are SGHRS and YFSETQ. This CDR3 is CASSRGTEAFF.

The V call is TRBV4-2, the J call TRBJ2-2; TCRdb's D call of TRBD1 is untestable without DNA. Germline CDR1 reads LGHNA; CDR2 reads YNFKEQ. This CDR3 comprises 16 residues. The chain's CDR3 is CASSQDGQGATGELFF.

The CDR3 sequence: CATTDRSNNSPLHF. V is TRBV19 and J is TRBJ1-6; TCRdb names TRBD1, which stays unverified in the absence of DNA. CDR1 and CDR2 from the germline V gene are LNHDA and SQIVND (reference sequence). This CDR3 contains 14 residues.

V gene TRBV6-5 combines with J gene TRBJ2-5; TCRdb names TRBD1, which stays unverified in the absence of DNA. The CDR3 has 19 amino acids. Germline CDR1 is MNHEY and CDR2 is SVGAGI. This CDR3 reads CASSYPLAQIGGREETQYF.

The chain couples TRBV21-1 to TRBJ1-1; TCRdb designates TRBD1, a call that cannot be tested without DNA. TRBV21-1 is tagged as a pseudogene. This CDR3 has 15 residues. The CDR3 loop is CASPDRGTLGPEAFF.

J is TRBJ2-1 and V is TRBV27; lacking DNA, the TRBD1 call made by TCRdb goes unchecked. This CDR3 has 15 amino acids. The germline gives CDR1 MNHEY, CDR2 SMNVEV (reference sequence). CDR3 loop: CASSRGKSSYNEQFF.

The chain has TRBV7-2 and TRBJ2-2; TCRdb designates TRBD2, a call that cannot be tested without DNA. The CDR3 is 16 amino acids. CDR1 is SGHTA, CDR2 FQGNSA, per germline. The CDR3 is CASSRGVAGATGELFF.

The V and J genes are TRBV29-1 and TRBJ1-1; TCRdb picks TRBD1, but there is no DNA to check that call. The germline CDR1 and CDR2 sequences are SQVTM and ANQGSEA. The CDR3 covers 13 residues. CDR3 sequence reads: CSARRGHATEAFF.

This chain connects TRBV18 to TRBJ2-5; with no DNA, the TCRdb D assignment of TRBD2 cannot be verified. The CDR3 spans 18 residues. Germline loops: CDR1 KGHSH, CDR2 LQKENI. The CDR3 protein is CASSPLGLAGLQERNQYF.

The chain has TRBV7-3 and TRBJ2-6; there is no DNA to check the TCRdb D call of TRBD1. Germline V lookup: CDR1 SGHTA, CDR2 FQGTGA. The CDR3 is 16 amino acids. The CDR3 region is CASSALQGAGANVLTF.

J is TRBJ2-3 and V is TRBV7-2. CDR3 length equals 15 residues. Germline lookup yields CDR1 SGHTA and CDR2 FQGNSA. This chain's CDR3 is CASRTQTSYTDTQYF.

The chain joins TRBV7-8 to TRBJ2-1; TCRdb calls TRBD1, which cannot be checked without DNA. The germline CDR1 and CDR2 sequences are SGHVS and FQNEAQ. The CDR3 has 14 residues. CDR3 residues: CASSSDRGQGEQFF. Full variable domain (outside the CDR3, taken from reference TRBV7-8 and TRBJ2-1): GAGVSQSPRYKVAKRGQDVALRCDPISGHVSLFWYQQALGQGPEFLTYFQNEAQLDKSGLPSDRFFAERPEGSVSTLKIQRTQQEDSAVYLCASSSDRGQGEQFFGPGTRLTVL.

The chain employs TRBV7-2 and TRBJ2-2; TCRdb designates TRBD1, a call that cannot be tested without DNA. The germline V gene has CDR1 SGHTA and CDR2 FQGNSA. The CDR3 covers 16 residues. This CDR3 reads CASRAPGTGNTGELFF.

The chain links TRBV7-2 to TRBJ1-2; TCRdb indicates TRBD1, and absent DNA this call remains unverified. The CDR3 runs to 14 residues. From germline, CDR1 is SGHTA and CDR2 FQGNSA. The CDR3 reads CASSPSTGRYGYTF.

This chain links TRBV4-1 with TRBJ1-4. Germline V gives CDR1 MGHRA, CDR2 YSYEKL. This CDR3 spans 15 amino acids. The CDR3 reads CASSQEYPSREKLFF.